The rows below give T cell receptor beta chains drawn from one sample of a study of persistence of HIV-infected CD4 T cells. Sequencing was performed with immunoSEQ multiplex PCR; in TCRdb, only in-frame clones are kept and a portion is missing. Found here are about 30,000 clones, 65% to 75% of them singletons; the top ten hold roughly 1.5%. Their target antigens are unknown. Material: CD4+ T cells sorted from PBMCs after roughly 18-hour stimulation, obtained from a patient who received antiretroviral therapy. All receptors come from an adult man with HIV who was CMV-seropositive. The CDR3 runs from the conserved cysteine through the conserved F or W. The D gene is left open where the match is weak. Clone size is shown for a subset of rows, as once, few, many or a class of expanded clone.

CDR3 protein: CASSLRSSSSMSYEQYF; CDR3 DNA: TGCGCCAGCAGCTTGAGATCGTCCTCTTCGATGTCCTACGAGCAGTACTTC; D gene: .; clone size: .; V gene: TRBV5-1; CDR3 length: 17; J gene: TRBJ2-7
CDR3 protein: CASSVVAPGQGGYTF; CDR3 DNA: TGTGCCAGCAGCGTCGTGGCACCGGGACAGGGGGGTTACACCTTC; D gene: TRBD1; clone size: few; V gene: TRBV7-9; CDR3 length: 15; J gene: TRBJ1-2
CDR3 protein: CASSQSKVGKGDTEAFF; CDR3 DNA: TGCGCCAGCAGTCAATCGAAAGTGGGAAAGGGCGACACTGAAGCTTTCTTT; D gene: .; clone size: .; V gene: TRBV23-1; CDR3 length: 17; J gene: TRBJ1-1
CDR3 protein: CASSYLRGPYEQYF; CDR3 DNA: TGTGCCAGCAGTTACCTCAGGGGGCCCTACGAGCAGTACTTC; D gene: TRBD1; clone size: .; V gene: TRBV6-5; CDR3 length: 14; J gene: TRBJ2-7
CDR3 protein: CASREYTGSGALHF; CDR3 DNA: TGTGCCAGCAGAGAGTACACGGGCTCCGGGGCCCTCCACTTT; D gene: .; clone size: .; V gene: TRBV6-5; CDR3 length: 14; J gene: TRBJ1-6
CDR3 protein: CASSHRVAGYTF; CDR3 DNA: TGTGCCAGCAGCCACAGGGTGGCTGGCTACACCTTC; D gene: .; clone size: medium-sized; V gene: TRBV2; CDR3 length: 12; J gene: TRBJ1-2
CDR3 protein: CASSLDGGTGVYGYTF; CDR3 DNA: TGTGCCAGCAGCTTAGATGGCGGGACAGGGGTATATGGCTACACCTTC; D gene: TRBD1; clone size: .; V gene: TRBV11-2; CDR3 length: 16; J gene: TRBJ1-2
CDR3 protein: CASSHNLAGGRADTQYF; CDR3 DNA: TGTGCCAGCAGCCATAACCTAGCGGGGGGGCGCGCAGATACGCAGTATTTT; D gene: TRBD2; clone size: .; V gene: TRBV5-4; CDR3 length: 17; J gene: TRBJ2-3
CDR3 protein: CAVGDYGYTF; CDR3 DNA: TGTGCCGTTGGGGACTATGGCTACACCTTC; D gene: .; clone size: .; V gene: TRBV10-3; CDR3 length: 10; J gene: TRBJ1-2
CDR3 protein: CASSETGTGSYEQYF; CDR3 DNA: TGTGCCAGCAGTGAAACGGGGACAGGGTCCTACGAGCAGTACTTC; D gene: TRBD1; clone size: once; V gene: TRBV6-1; CDR3 length: 15; J gene: TRBJ2-7
CDR3 protein: CASGGRAGNEQFF; CDR3 DNA: TGTGCCAGCGGGGGCAGGGCGGGCAATGAGCAGTTCTTC; D gene: .; clone size: .; V gene: TRBV3-1/TRBV3-2; CDR3 length: 13; J gene: TRBJ2-1
CDR3 protein: CASSSTNSPLHF; CDR3 DNA: TGTGCCAGCAGCTCAACCAACTCACCCCTCCACTTT; D gene: .; clone size: .; V gene: TRBV28; CDR3 length: 12; J gene: TRBJ1-6
CDR3 protein: CASSFGQREYDRGYTF; CDR3 DNA: TGTGCCAGCAGTTTCGGACAGAGGGAATATGATAGGGGCTACACCTTC; D gene: .; clone size: .; V gene: TRBV6-2/TRBV6-3; CDR3 length: 16; J gene: TRBJ1-2
CDR3 protein: CASSVQGSSGNTIYF; CDR3 DNA: TGTGCCAGCAGCGTACAGGGGAGCTCTGGAAACACCATATATTTT; D gene: .; clone size: .; V gene: TRBV9; CDR3 length: 15; J gene: TRBJ1-3
CDR3 protein: CASTPGTGYTGELFF; CDR3 DNA: TGTGCCAGCACCCCCGGGACAGGGTACACCGGGGAGCTGTTTTTT; D gene: TRBD1; clone size: few; V gene: TRBV6-6; CDR3 length: 15; J gene: TRBJ2-2
CDR3 protein: CASSKSDEQFF; CDR3 DNA: TGTGCCAGCAGTAAGTCTGATGAGCAGTTCTTC; D gene: .; clone size: .; V gene: TRBV9; CDR3 length: 11; J gene: TRBJ2-1
CDR3 protein: CASSVGISGNTIYF; CDR3 DNA: TGTGCCAGCAGTGTTGGAATCTCTGGAAACACCATATATTTT; D gene: .; clone size: .; V gene: TRBV25-1; CDR3 length: 14; J gene: TRBJ1-3
CDR3 protein: CASSRQGTIYEQYF; CDR3 DNA: TGTGCCAGCAGCCGACAGGGGACTATCTACGAGCAGTACTTC; D gene: .; clone size: .; V gene: TRBV3-1/TRBV3-2; CDR3 length: 14; J gene: TRBJ2-7
CDR3 protein: CASSQGYGGGYTF; CDR3 DNA: TGTGCCAGCAGCCAAGGTTATGGGGGAGGCTACACCTTC; D gene: .; clone size: .; V gene: TRBV3-1/TRBV3-2; CDR3 length: 13; J gene: TRBJ1-2
CDR3 protein: CASSQGQGALNEQFF; CDR3 DNA: TGTGCCAGCAGCCAAGGACAGGGGGCGCTGAATGAGCAGTTCTTC; D gene: TRBD1; clone size: medium-sized; V gene: TRBV4-2; CDR3 length: 15; J gene: TRBJ2-1
CDR3 protein: CASSQSNYPGQGTDTQYF; CDR3 DNA: TGTGCCAGCAGCCAATCAAACTATCCGGGACAAGGCACAGATACGCAGTATTTT; D gene: .; clone size: .; V gene: TRBV4-2; CDR3 length: 18; J gene: TRBJ2-3
CDR3 protein: CASSFTDSNEKLFF; CDR3 DNA: TGTGCCAGCAGCTTTACGGACAGTAATGAAAAACTGTTTTTT; D gene: .; clone size: few; V gene: TRBV5-5; CDR3 length: 14; J gene: TRBJ1-4
CDR3 protein: CARSLAYERGGGGTGELFF; CDR3 DNA: TGTGCCAGAAGCTTAGCGTATGAGCGGGGGGGCGGAGGCACCGGGGAGCTGTTTTTT; D gene: TRBD2; clone size: few; V gene: TRBV5-3; CDR3 length: 19; J gene: TRBJ2-2
CDR3 protein: CASSLPGQVKDTQYF; CDR3 DNA: TGTGCCAGCAGCCTTCCGGGACAGGTAAAAGATACGCAGTATTTT; D gene: TRBD1; clone size: few; V gene: TRBV5-4; CDR3 length: 15; J gene: TRBJ2-3
CDR3 protein: CASSVFSDTGELFF; CDR3 DNA: TGTGCCAGCAGTGTATTTAGCGACACCGGGGAGCTGTTTTTT; D gene: .; clone size: .; V gene: TRBV6-4; CDR3 length: 14; J gene: TRBJ2-2
CDR3 protein: CASSLQGNTEAFF; CDR3 DNA: TGTGCCAGCAGCTTACAGGGGAACACTGAAGCTTTCTTT; D gene: .; clone size: .; V gene: TRBV5-5; CDR3 length: 13; J gene: TRBJ1-1
CDR3 protein: CASTRQTNTEAFF; CDR3 DNA: TGTGCCAGCACCAGACAAACAAACACTGAAGCTTTCTTT; D gene: .; clone size: .; V gene: TRBV5-6; CDR3 length: 13; J gene: TRBJ1-1
CDR3 protein: CASSTGQVGNTIYF; CDR3 DNA: TGTGCCAGCAGCACGGGACAGGTCGGAAACACCATATATTTT; D gene: TRBD1; clone size: .; V gene: TRBV9; CDR3 length: 14; J gene: TRBJ1-3
CDR3 protein: CASSVEGMISDIQYF; CDR3 DNA: TGTGCCAGCAGCGTCGAGGGGATGATTTCGGACATTCAGTACTTC; D gene: .; clone size: .; V gene: TRBV9; CDR3 length: 15; J gene: TRBJ2-4
CDR3 protein: CASSFQGAGAEAFF; CDR3 DNA: TGTGCCAGCAGCTTTCAGGGGGCAGGGGCTGAAGCTTTCTTT; D gene: TRBD1; clone size: few; V gene: TRBV5-6; CDR3 length: 14; J gene: TRBJ1-1
CDR3 protein: CASSFQGSGTEAFF; CDR3 DNA: TGTGCCAGCAGTTTTCAGGGATCGGGTACTGAAGCTTTCTTT; D gene: .; clone size: .; V gene: TRBV28; CDR3 length: 14; J gene: TRBJ1-1
CDR3 protein: CASANPGTGGSNEQFF; CDR3 DNA: TGTGCCAGCGCCAACCCGGGGACAGGGGGGAGCAATGAGCAGTTCTTC; D gene: TRBD1; clone size: .; V gene: TRBV7-9; CDR3 length: 16; J gene: TRBJ2-1
CDR3 protein: CATSDPGHNNQPQHF; CDR3 DNA: TGTGCCACCAGTGATCCGGGACACAATAATCAGCCCCAGCATTTT; D gene: .; clone size: .; V gene: TRBV24-1; CDR3 length: 15; J gene: TRBJ1-5
CDR3 protein: CASRNPGGSNTEAFF; CDR3 DNA: TGTGCCAGTAGGAACCCAGGGGGCTCGAACACTGAAGCTTTCTTT; D gene: TRBD1; clone size: .; V gene: TRBV19; CDR3 length: 15; J gene: TRBJ1-1
CDR3 protein: CASRDSGTDTQYF; CDR3 DNA: TGTGCCAGCAGGGATAGTGGCACAGATACGCAGTATTTT; D gene: .; clone size: once; V gene: TRBV6-6; CDR3 length: 13; J gene: TRBJ2-3
CDR3 protein: CASSQEGVRSSSPLHF; CDR3 DNA: TGTGCCAGCAGCCAAGAAGGGGTCAGAAGTAGTTCACCCCTCCACTTT; D gene: .; clone size: few; V gene: TRBV4-2; CDR3 length: 16; J gene: TRBJ1-6
CDR3 protein: CASRGQLSYQPQHF; CDR3 DNA: TGTGCCAGCAGGGGACAGCTATCCTATCAGCCCCAGCATTTT; D gene: TRBD1; clone size: .; V gene: TRBV2; CDR3 length: 14; J gene: TRBJ1-5
CDR3 protein: CATSDKGGQPQHF; CDR3 DNA: TGTGCCACCAGTGATAAGGGGGGCCAGCCCCAGCATTTT; D gene: .; clone size: .; V gene: TRBV24-1; CDR3 length: 13; J gene: TRBJ1-5
CDR3 protein: CASSHGGLAGNLGHEQFF; CDR3 DNA: TGTGCCAGCAGCCATGGGGGACTAGCGGGGAACCTCGGCCATGAGCAGTTCTTC; D gene: TRBD2; clone size: medium-sized; V gene: TRBV3-1/TRBV3-2; CDR3 length: 18; J gene: TRBJ2-1
CDR3 protein: CASSQDQGTEAFF; CDR3 DNA: TGTGCCAGCAGCCAAGACCAGGGCACTGAAGCTTTCTTT; D gene: .; clone size: .; V gene: TRBV14; CDR3 length: 13; J gene: TRBJ1-1
CDR3 protein: CASSLRQATNEKLFF; CDR3 DNA: TGTGCCAGCAGCTTAAGACAGGCAACTAATGAAAAACTGTTTTTT; D gene: .; clone size: .; V gene: TRBV7-9; CDR3 length: 15; J gene: TRBJ1-4
CDR3 protein: CASSLAFGTKETQYF; CDR3 DNA: TGTGCCAGCAGCTTAGCGTTTGGGACAAAAGAGACCCAGTACTTC; D gene: .; clone size: .; V gene: TRBV7-9; CDR3 length: 15; J gene: TRBJ2-5
CDR3 protein: CASSEESGTGAYEQYF; CDR3 DNA: TGTGCCAGCAGTGAAGAGTCGGGGACAGGGGCTTACGAGCAGTACTTC; D gene: TRBD1; clone size: .; V gene: TRBV2; CDR3 length: 16; J gene: TRBJ2-7
CDR3 protein: CASSADGMNTEAFF; CDR3 DNA: TGTGCCAGCAGCGCGGACGGCATGAACACTGAAGCTTTCTTT; D gene: .; clone size: .; V gene: TRBV9; CDR3 length: 14; J gene: TRBJ1-1
CDR3 protein: CASSLNPNGGYGYTF; CDR3 DNA: TGTGCCAGCAGTTTAAATCCGAACGGGGGCTATGGCTACACCTTC; D gene: .; clone size: .; V gene: TRBV27; CDR3 length: 15; J gene: TRBJ1-2
CDR3 protein: CASIRGGEGSNQPQHF; CDR3 DNA: TGTGCCAGCATAAGAGGGGGCGAGGGAAGCAATCAGCCCCAGCATTTT; D gene: TRBD1; clone size: .; V gene: TRBV6-6; CDR3 length: 16; J gene: TRBJ1-5
CDR3 protein: CASSLVGQDYGYTF; CDR3 DNA: TGTGCCAGCAGCTTGGTGGGACAAGACTATGGCTACACCTTC; D gene: .; clone size: .; V gene: TRBV5-4; CDR3 length: 14; J gene: TRBJ1-2
CDR3 protein: CASMDRDYEQYF; CDR3 DNA: TGTGCCAGCATGGACAGAGACTACGAGCAGTACTTC; D gene: .; clone size: .; V gene: TRBV27; CDR3 length: 12; J gene: TRBJ2-7
CDR3 protein: CASSIVITTGELFF; CDR3 DNA: TGTGCCAGTAGTATCGTCATAACCACCGGGGAGCTGTTTTTT; D gene: .; clone size: medium-sized; V gene: TRBV19; CDR3 length: 14; J gene: TRBJ2-2
CDR3 protein: CASSFGGASTDTQYF; CDR3 DNA: TGTGCCAGCAGCTTCGGGGGGGCTAGCACAGATACGCAGTATTTT; D gene: TRBD2; clone size: .; V gene: TRBV7-7; CDR3 length: 15; J gene: TRBJ2-3
CDR3 protein: CASSLNEGAEAFF; CDR3 DNA: TGCGCCAGCAGCTTGAACGAGGGCGCGGAAGCTTTCTTT; D gene: .; clone size: .; V gene: TRBV5-1; CDR3 length: 13; J gene: TRBJ1-1
CDR3 protein: CASSLFNLGNTEAFF; CDR3 DNA: TGTGCCAGCAGTTTATTTAATTTGGGGAACACTGAAGCTTTCTTT; D gene: .; clone size: once; V gene: TRBV28; CDR3 length: 15; J gene: TRBJ1-1
CDR3 protein: CASTRSGARTDTQYF; CDR3 DNA: TGTGCCAGCACCCGCTCGGGGGCGCGGACAGATACGCAGTATTTT; D gene: .; clone size: .; V gene: TRBV28; CDR3 length: 15; J gene: TRBJ2-3
CDR3 protein: CASSILAGGTDTQYF; CDR3 DNA: TGTGCCAGCAGCATACTAGCGGGGGGCACAGATACGCAGTATTTT; D gene: TRBD2; clone size: .; V gene: TRBV6-4; CDR3 length: 15; J gene: TRBJ2-3